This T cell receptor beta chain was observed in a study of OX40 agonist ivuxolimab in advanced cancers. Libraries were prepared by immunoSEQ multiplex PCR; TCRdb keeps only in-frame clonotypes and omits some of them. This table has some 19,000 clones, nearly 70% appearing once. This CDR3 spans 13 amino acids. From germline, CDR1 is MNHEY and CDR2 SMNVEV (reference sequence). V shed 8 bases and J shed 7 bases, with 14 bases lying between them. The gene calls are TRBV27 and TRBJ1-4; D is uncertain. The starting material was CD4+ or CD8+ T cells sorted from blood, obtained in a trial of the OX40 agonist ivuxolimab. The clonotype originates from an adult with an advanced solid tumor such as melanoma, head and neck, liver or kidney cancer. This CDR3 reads CASGSGSGEKLFF. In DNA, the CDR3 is TGTGCCAGCGGATCGGGCAGTGGTGAAAAACTGTTTTTT. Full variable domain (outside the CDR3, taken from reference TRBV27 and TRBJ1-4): EAQVTQNPRYLITVTGKKLTVTCSQNMNHEYMSWYRQDPGLGLRQIYYSMNVEVTDKGDVPEGYKVSRKEKRNFPLILESPSPNQTSLYFCASGSGSGEKLFFGSGTQLSVL.